This TCR beta chain is from a study of shared clonotypes between healthy human individuals. Study in general: Three CD4 naive, three CD4 memory, two CD8 naive and one CD8 memory plate were used per donor.

Using immunoSEQ multiplex PCR, the repertoire was profiled, and TCRdb retains in-frame clones only, with some absent. Among about 1 million clones listed, roughly 80% were seen once. Worth noting for this clone: Antigen unknown.

A split of CD4+ cells into CD45RA+ naive and CD45RA-negative memory subsets was performed. V was shortened by 0 bases and J by 3 bases, with 9 bases between the two germline ends. CDR1 SGHNT and CDR2 YYREEE come from the germline V gene (reference sequence). This CDR3 region has 14 residues. Study-wide findings and caveats: Memory subsets generally showed lower estimated richness than naive subsets.

Specimen: memory CD4+ T cells sorted from blood. Subset: CD45RA-negative fraction. This chain connects TRBV5-4 to TRBJ1-1; no firm D call. The TCR comes from a man aged 18 to 30 in good health. The CDR3 coding sequence is TGTGCCAGCAGCTTGGGCCTACGGTACACTGAAGCTTTCTTT. Residues: CASSLGLRYTEAFF. Supplemented by reference TRBV5-4 and TRBJ1-1, the full variable domain reads ETGVTQSPTHLIKTRGQQVTLRCSSQSGHNTVSWYQQALGQGPQFIFQYYREEENGRGNFPPRFSGLQFPNYSSELNVNALELDDSALYLCASSLGLRYTEAFFGQGTRLTVV.